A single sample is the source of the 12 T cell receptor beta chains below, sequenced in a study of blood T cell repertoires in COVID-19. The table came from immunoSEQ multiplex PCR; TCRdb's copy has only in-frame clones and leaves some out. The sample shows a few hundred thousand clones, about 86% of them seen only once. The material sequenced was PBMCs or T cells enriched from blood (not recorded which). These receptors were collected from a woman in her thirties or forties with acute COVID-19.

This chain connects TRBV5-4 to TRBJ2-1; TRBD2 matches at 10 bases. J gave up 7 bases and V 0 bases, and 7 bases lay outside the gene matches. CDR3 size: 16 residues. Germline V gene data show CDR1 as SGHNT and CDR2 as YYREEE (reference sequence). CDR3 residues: CASSLAAGGPQNEQFF. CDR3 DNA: TGTGCCAGCAGCTTGGCAGCGGGAGGGCCTCAGAATGAGCAGTTCTTC.

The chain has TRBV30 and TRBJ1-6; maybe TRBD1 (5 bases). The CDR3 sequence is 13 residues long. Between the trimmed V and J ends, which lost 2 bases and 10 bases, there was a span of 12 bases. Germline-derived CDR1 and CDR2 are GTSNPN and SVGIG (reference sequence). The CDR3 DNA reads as TGTGCCTGGAGTATCCAGGGCGGCTCACCCCTCCACTTT. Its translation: CAWSIQGGSPLHF.

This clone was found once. Written as DNA, the CDR3 is TGTGCCAGCAGCTCGACAGGAGCTCTCTTCCCTTATTTT. Translation gives CASSSTGALFPYF. The rearrangement links TRBV7-2 to TRBJ1-3, with D possibly TRBD1 on 6 matching bases. The V and J ends lost 4 bases and 16 bases respectively, with 20 bases between them. Germline CDR1 reads SGHTA; CDR2 reads FQGNSA. The CDR3 loop spans 13 amino acids.

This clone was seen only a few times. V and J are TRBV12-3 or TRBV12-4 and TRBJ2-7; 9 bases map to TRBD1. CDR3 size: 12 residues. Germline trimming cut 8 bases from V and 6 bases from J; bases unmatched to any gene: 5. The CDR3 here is CASRQGVGEQYF. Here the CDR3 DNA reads TGTGCCAGCCGACAGGGGGTAGGCGAGCAGTACTTC.

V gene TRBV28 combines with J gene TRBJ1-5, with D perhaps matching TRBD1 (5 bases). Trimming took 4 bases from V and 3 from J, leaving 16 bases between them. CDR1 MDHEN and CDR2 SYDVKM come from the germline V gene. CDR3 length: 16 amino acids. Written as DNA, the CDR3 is TGTGCCAGCAGTTATAAGGGGTTAACTCTCAATCAGCCCCAGCATTTT. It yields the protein CASSYKGLTLNQPQHF. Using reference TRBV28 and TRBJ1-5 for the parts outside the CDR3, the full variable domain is DVKVTQSSRYLVKRTGEKVFLECVQDMDHENMFWYRQDPGLGLRLIYFSYDVKMKEKGDIPEGYSVSREKKERFSLILESASTNQTSMYLCASSYKGLTLNQPQHFGDGTRLSIL.

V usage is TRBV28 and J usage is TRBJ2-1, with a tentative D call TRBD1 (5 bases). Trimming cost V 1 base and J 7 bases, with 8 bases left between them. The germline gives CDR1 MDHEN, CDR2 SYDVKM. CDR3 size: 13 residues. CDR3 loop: CASSLSDRNEQFF. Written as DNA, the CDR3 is TGTGCCAGCAGTTTATCCGACAGAAATGAGCAGTTCTTC.

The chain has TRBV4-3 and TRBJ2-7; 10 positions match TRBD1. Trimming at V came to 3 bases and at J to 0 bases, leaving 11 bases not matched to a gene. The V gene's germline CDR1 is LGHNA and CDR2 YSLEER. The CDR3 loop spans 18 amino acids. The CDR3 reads CASSQLPPRTGGSYEQYF. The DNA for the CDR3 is TGCGCCAGCAGCCAGTTACCGCCGAGGACAGGGGGCTCCTACGAGCAGTACTTC.

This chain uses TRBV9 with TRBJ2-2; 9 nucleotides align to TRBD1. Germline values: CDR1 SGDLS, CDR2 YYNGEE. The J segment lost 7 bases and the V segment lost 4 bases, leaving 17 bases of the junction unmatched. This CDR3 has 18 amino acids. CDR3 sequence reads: CASSTTYGDRDFHGELFF. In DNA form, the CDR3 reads TGTGCCAGCAGCACCACCTACGGGGACAGGGATTTTCACGGGGAGCTGTTTTTT.

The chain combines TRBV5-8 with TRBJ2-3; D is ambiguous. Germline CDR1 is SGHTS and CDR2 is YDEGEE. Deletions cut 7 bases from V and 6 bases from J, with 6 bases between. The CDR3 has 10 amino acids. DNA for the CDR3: TGTGCCAGCTCTCAGGATACGCAGTATTTT. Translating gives CASSQDTQYF.

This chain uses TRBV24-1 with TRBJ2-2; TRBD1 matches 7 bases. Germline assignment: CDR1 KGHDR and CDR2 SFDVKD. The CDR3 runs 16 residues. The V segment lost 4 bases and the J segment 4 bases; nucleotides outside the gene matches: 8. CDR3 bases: TGTGCCACCAGTGACCCGGACAGGTCCTTCACCGGGGAGCTGTTTTTT. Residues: CATSDPDRSFTGELFF.

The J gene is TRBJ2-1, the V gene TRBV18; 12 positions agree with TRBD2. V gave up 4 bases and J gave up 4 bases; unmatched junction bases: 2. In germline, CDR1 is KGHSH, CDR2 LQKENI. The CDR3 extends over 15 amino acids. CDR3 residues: CASSQGLAGYNEQFF. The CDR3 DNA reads TGTGCCAGCTCACAAGGACTAGCGGGATACAATGAGCAGTTCTTC.

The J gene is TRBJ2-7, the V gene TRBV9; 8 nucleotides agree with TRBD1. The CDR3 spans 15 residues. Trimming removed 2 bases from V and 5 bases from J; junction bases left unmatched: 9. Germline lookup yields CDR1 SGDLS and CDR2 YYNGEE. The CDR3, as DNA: TGTGCCAGCAGCGTTGATTTGACAGGGGCCGACGAGCAGTACTTC. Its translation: CASSVDLTGADEQYF.